The T cell receptor (beta chain) under discussion was sequenced for a study of Ad26.COV2.S vaccination and SARS-CoV-2 variants. Stated treatment: around 19 received Ad26.COV2.S at low or high dose, single or two shots; 5 received placebo; per-sample allocation not given. Sampling was done on day 63 after the first vaccine or placebo injection. TCRdb's table, derived via immunoSEQ multiplex PCR, lists solely in-frame clones and lacks some. The sample holds about 400,000 clones, approximately 90% seen once. The CDR3 runs to 12 residues. CDR1 and CDR2 from the germline V gene are SGHNT and YENEEA. The V and J ends lost 5 bases and 6 bases respectively, with 8 bases between them.

This clonotype was sampled from a person between 18 and 59 years old who received the Ad26.COV2.S COVID-19 vaccine or a placebo. V gene TRBV11-3 combines with J gene TRBJ2-1; D possibly matches TRBD1 or TRBD2 (6 bases each). Sequenced here: peripheral blood, sampled in a trial of Ad26.COV2.S vaccine versus placebo. Written as DNA, the CDR3 is TGTGCCAGCAGCAGGGGGGTCAATGAGCAGTTCTTC. This encodes CASSRGVNEQFF.